Listed below are T cell receptor beta chains from one sample, sequenced in a study of control samples from healthy donors and cancer patients. Assay: immunoSEQ multiplex PCR; the TCRdb copy retains only in-frame clones and omits some. The data hold about 45,000 clones, with under 95% observed a single time. Sequenced sample: PBMCs. The source of these receptors is a middle-aged woman with head and neck cancer. Both conserved end residues are part of each CDR3. The order of the fields is D gene, clone size, V gene, J gene, CDR3 DNA, CDR3 protein. A D gene is named only where the DNA matches it firmly. Size is stated for part of the rows, as once, few or many counts, or as a class when the clone is expanded.

>NA|NA|TRBV2|TRBJ2-3
TGTGCCAGCAGTGTAACAGGGCTCGATACGCAGTATTTT
CASSVTGLDTQYF
>TRBD2|few|TRBV7-9|TRBJ2-1
TGTGCCAGCAGCTTAGGGGCGGGAGCGGTAAATGAGCAGTTCTTC
CASSLGAGAVNEQFF
>NA|few|TRBV28|TRBJ2-6
TGTGCCAGCACCCCGAGGGGGATCTCTGGGGCCAACGTCCTGACTTTC
CASTPRGISGANVLTF
>NA|NA|TRBV28|TRBJ1-1
TGTGCCAGCCGTCCTGGGGGGACTGAAGCTTTCTTT
CASRPGGTEAFF
>NA|NA|TRBV5-1|TRBJ2-3
TGCGCCAGCAGCTTGAACAGGGTCCGCACAGATACGCAGTATTTT
CASSLNRVRTDTQYF
>TRBD2|NA|TRBV9|TRBJ2-1
TGTGCCAGCAGCGTAAGTTCGCTAGCGGGCAATGAGCAGTTCTTC
CASSVSSLAGNEQFF
>TRBD2|NA|TRBV13|TRBJ2-3
TGTGCCAGCAGCCCCCCGGGACTAGCAAGCACAGATACGCAGTATTTT
CASSPPGLASTDTQYF
>NA|NA|TRBV29-1|TRBJ1-2
TGCAGCGTTGTAGGGCTACAAGAGCTTAACTATGGCTACACCTTC
CSVVGLQELNYGYTF
>NA|NA|TRBV14|TRBJ2-7
TGTGCCAGCAGCCAAGAATACGGCAGGACCTACGAGCAGTACTTC
CASSQEYGRTYEQYF
>NA|once|TRBV5-1|TRBJ2-6
TGCGCCAGCAGCCCTGACAGATCTGGGGCCAACGTCCTGACTTTC
CASSPDRSGANVLTF
>NA|once|TRBV6-2/TRBV6-3|TRBJ1-2
TGTGCCAGCAGTTACTCGATCGCAGGGTCCTATGGCTACACCTTC
CASSYSIAGSYGYTF
>TRBD2|NA|TRBV5-1|TRBJ2-3
TGCGCCAGCAGCCCTCCGCAGCGGGGGGCGGGGGGCACAGATACGCAGTATTTT
CASSPPQRGAGGTDTQYF
>NA|NA|TRBV24-1|TRBJ1-1
TGTGCCACCAGCCTAACAGGAAACACTGAAGCTTTCTTT
CATSLTGNTEAFF
>TRBD1|NA|TRBV10-2|TRBJ2-2
TGCGCCAGCAGCCAAGACAGGACAGGGGTTAATAACGGGGAGCTGTTTTTT
CASSQDRTGVNNGELFF
>NA|once|TRBV5-1|TRBJ2-2
TGCGCCAGCAGCTCACAGGCGAACACCGGGGAGCTGTTTTTT
CASSSQANTGELFF
>NA|once|TRBV12-3/TRBV12-4|TRBJ1-1
TGTGCCAGCAGTTCGGGGGATGAAGCTTTCTTT
CASSSGDEAFF
>TRBD1|NA|TRBV29-1|TRBJ2-7
TGCAGCGCTTCCAACAGGGGTCACGAGCAGTACTTC
CSASNRGHEQYF
>NA|NA|TRBV11-3|TRBJ1-1
TGTGCCAGCAGCAGTGGCGGGACGGCGAACACTGAAGCTTTCTTT
CASSSGGTANTEAFF
>NA|NA|TRBV5-5|TRBJ1-4
TGTGCCAGCAGCTTTGGGTGGGGGCGCGTAGCTAATGAAAAACTGTTTTTT
CASSFGWGRVANEKLFF
>NA|NA|TRBV27|TRBJ1-2
TGTGCCAGCAGTTCCTGGGGCCCGGAGGCCTATGGCTACACCTTC
CASSSWGPEAYGYTF
>NA|NA|TRBV12-3/TRBV12-4|TRBJ2-2
TGTGCCAGCCGGATGGACGGGGAGCTGTTTTTT
CASRMDGELFF
>TRBD1|once|TRBV30|TRBJ1-1
TGTGCCTGGAGTCCCCACAGGGGGCCAAAGACTGAAGCTTTCTTT
CAWSPHRGPKTEAFF
>NA|NA|TRBV5-8|TRBJ1-4
TGTGCCAGCAGCTTGCCAGAGAATGAAAAACTGTTTTTT
CASSLPENEKLFF
>TRBD1|NA|TRBV18|TRBJ2-7
TGTGCCAGCTCACCCCAGGACAGGTCCTACGAGCAGTACTTC
CASSPQDRSYEQYF
>TRBD2|NA|TRBV30|TRBJ2-1
TGTGCCTGGAGTGTACGTACTAGCGGGAGGGTATACAATGAGCAGTTCTTC
CAWSVRTSGRVYNEQFF
>NA|few|TRBV5-1|TRBJ1-4
TGCGCCAGCAGCTCGTTGGGGGAAGAGAATGAAAAACTGTTTTTT
CASSSLGEENEKLFF
>TRBD1|NA|TRBV7-9|TRBJ2-7
TGTGCCAGCAGCGCCAAGACAGGGGACGCATCCTACGAGCAGTACTTC
CASSAKTGDASYEQYF
>TRBD1|NA|TRBV27|TRBJ2-1
TGTGCCAGCAGTTTGGCGACAGGGGTCTACAATGAGCAGTTCTTC
CASSLATGVYNEQFF
>NA|NA|TRBV5-6|TRBJ2-1
TGTGCCAGCAGCTTGGCTCCGGGACCCCACAATGAGCAGTTCTTC
CASSLAPGPHNEQFF
>TRBD1|NA|TRBV11-2|TRBJ1-1
TGTGCCAGCAGCTTGTCAGGGGGTTCAGCTTTCTTT
CASSLSGGSAFF
>NA|NA|TRBV7-9|TRBJ1-5
TGTGCCAGCAGCTTAGACAGGTCTAGCAATCAGCCCCAGCATTTT
CASSLDRSSNQPQHF
>TRBD1|NA|TRBV9|TRBJ2-7
TGTGCCAGCAGCGAAGGGGGCCGTGTAAGCGAGCAGTACTTC
CASSEGGRVSEQYF
>NA|NA|TRBV7-9|TRBJ1-1
TGTGCCAGCAGCTTACAGGGGAACACTGAAGCTTTCTTT
CASSLQGNTEAFF
>TRBD1|NA|TRBV5-1|TRBJ1-1
TGCGCCAGCAGCTCACGCCGGGACAGGGTGACTGAAGCTTTCTTT
CASSSRRDRVTEAFF
>TRBD1|once|TRBV11-1|TRBJ2-5
TGTGCCAGCAGCTTAGAAGTCGCAGGGGGCTTAGACCAGTACTTC
CASSLEVAGGLDQYF
>NA|NA|TRBV25-1|TRBJ2-3
TGTGCCAGCAGCCCAGGTGGGAACACAGATACGCAGTATTTT
CASSPGGNTDTQYF
>TRBD1|NA|TRBV7-8|TRBJ1-5
TGTGCCAGCAGCGTCGGGACAGGAAACTACGGCAATCAGCCCCAGCATTTT
CASSVGTGNYGNQPQHF
>NA|NA|TRBV6-5|TRBJ1-3
TGTGCCAGCACCTGGGGGAGAACTGGAAACACCATATATTTT
CASTWGRTGNTIYF
>TRBD1|NA|TRBV27|TRBJ1-2
TGTGCCAGCAGTTTCACAGGGGGCGCAGACTATGGCTACACCTTC
CASSFTGGADYGYTF
>NA|NA|TRBV19|TRBJ2-7
TGTGCCAGTAGTTTCGGTTCTCCCTCCTACGAGCAGTACTTC
CASSFGSPSYEQYF
>NA|NA|TRBV29-1|TRBJ1-1
TGCAGCGTTGATAACAGGGAGAACACTGAAGCTTTCTTT
CSVDNRENTEAFF